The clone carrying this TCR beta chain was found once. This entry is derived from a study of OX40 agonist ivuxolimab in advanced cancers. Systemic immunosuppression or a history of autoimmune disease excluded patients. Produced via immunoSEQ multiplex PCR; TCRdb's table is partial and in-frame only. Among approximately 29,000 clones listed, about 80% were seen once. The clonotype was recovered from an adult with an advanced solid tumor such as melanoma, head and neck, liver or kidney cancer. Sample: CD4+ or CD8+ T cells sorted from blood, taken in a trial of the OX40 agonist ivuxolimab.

In DNA, the CDR3 is TGTGCCAGCAGCCACGTCGGAAGCCTCCAAGAGACCCAGTACTTC. Its protein is CASSHVGSLQETQYF. The gene calls are TRBV6-6 and TRBJ2-5; D gene ambiguous. Germline V gene lookup returns CDR1 MNHNY and CDR2 SVGAGI (reference sequence). Between the trimmed V and J ends, which lost 6 bases and 1 base, there was a span of 15 bases. There are 15 residues in the CDR3.